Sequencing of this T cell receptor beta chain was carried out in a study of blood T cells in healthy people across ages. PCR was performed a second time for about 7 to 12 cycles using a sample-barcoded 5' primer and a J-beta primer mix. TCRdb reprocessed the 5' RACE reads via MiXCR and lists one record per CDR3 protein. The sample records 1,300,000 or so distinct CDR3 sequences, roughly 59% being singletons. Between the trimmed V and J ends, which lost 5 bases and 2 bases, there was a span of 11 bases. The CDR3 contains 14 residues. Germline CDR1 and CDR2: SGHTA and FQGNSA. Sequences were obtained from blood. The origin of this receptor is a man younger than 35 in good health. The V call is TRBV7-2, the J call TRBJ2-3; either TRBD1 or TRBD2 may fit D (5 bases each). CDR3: CASSPGPPTDTQYF. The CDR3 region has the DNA TGTGCCAGCAGCCCGGGACCTCCCACAGATACGCAGTATTTT.